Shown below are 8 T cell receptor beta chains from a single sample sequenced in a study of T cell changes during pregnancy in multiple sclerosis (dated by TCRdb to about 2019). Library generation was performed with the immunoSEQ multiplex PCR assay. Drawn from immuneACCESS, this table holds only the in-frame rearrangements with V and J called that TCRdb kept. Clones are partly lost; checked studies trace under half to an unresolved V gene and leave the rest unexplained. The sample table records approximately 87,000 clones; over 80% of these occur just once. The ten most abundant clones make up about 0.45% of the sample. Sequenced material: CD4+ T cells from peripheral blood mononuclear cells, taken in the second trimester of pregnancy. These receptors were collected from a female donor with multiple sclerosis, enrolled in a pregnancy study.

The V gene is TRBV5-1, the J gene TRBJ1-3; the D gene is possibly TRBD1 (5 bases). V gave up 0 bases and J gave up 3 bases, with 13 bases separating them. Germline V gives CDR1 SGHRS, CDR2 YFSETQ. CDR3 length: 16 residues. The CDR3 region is CASSLAGGTGGNTIYF. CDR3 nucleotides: TGCGCCAGCAGCTTGGCCGGGGGGACGGGTGGAAACACCATATATTTT. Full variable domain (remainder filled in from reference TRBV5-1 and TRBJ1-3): KAGVTQTPRYLIKTRGQQVTLSCSPISGHRSVSWYQQTPGQGLQFLFEYFSETQRNKGNFPGRFSGRQFSNSRSEMNVSTLELGDSALYLCASSLAGGTGGNTIYFGEGSWLTVV.

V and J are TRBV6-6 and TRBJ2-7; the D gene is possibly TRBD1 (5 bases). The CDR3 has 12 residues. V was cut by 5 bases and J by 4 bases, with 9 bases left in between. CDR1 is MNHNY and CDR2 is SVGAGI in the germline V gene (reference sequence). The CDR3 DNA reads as TGTGCCAGCAGTCGACAGTTTTACGAGCAGTACTTC. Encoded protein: CASSRQFYEQYF.

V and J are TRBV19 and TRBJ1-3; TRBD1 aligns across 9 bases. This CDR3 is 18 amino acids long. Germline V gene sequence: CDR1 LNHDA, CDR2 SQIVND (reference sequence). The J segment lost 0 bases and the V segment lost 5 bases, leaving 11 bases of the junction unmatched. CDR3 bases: TGTGCCAGTAGTTCCGGGACAGGGCCTTGGAACTCTGGAAACACCATATATTTT. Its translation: CASSSGTGPWNSGNTIYF.

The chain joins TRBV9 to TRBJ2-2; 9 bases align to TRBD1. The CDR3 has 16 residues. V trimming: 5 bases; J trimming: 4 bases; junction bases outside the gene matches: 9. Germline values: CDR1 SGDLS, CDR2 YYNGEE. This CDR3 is CASSQQGAGVTGELFF. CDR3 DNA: TGTGCCAGCAGTCAACAGGGGGCGGGTGTCACCGGGGAGCTGTTTTTT.

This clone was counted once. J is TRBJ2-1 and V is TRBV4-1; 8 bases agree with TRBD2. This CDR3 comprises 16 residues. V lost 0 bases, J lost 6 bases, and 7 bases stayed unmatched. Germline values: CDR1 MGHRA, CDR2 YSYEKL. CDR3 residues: CASSQEGGRKGNEQFF. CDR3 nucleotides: TGCGCCAGCAGCCAAGAAGGCGGGAGGAAGGGCAATGAGCAGTTCTTC.

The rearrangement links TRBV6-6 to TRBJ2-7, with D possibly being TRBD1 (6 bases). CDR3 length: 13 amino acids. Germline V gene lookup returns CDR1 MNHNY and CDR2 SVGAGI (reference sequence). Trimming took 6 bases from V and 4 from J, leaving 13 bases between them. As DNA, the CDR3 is TGTGCCAGCAGGTACACAGGGCTATACGAGCAGTACTTC. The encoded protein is CASRYTGLYEQYF.

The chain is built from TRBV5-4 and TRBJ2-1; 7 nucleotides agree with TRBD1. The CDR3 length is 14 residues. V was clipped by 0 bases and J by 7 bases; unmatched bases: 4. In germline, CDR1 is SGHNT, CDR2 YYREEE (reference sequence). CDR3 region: CASSLVRGPNEQFF. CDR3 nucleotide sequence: TGTGCCAGCAGCTTGGTGAGGGGGCCGAATGAGCAGTTCTTC.

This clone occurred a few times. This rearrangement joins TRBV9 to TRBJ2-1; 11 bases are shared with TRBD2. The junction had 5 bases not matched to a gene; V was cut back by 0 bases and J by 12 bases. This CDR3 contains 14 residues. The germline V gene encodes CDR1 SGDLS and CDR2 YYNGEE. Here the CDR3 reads CASSVEASGGRQFF. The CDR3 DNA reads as TGTGCCAGCAGCGTAGAGGCTAGCGGGGGGCGGCAGTTCTTC. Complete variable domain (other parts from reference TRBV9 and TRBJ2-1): DSGVTQTPKHLITATGQRVTLRCSPRSGDLSVYWYQQSLDQGLQFLIQYYNGEERAKGNILERFSAQQFPDLHSELNLSSLELGDSALYFCASSVEASGGRQFFGPGTRLTVL.